One and the same sample provided the 28 T cell receptor beta chains below, sequenced in a study of a mutant IDH1 vaccine in newly diagnosed glioma. Sequenced by immunoSEQ multiplex PCR; TCRdb stores in-frame clones only, minus some. This table has 12,000 or so clones, around 87% appearing once. Antigens for these TCRs are unknown. Regarding time point: week 5, during vaccination. Topical imiquimod accompanied each vaccine dose, which consisted of 300 ug of mutant IDH1 20-mer peptide. The input for sequencing was PBMCs, taken from a glioma patient whose treatment included an IDH1 peptide vaccine. These receptors were taken from a woman aged 40 to 50 with glioma. Some clones in this sample may be carry-over from other donors' samples.

This chain connects TRBV6-6 to TRBJ2-5, with 9 bases identical to TRBD2. The V segment lost 2 bases and the J segment 4 bases; nucleotides outside the gene matches: 2. CDR3 length equals 14 residues. CDR1 and CDR2 (germline): MNHNY, SVGAGI (reference sequence). CDR3 in amino acids: CASSYGTSSETQYF. Written as DNA, the CDR3 is TGTGCCAGCAGTTACGGGACTAGCTCAGAGACCCAGTACTTC.

The V gene is TRBV27, the J gene TRBJ1-6; D gene unclear. CDR3 length: 13 residues. V lost 6 bases and J 3 bases, leaving 6 bases between the germline ends. CDR1 is MNHEY and CDR2 is SMNVEV in the germline V gene (reference sequence). CDR3 nucleotide sequence: TGTGCCAGCAGACTGATCTATAATTCACCCCTCCACTTT. Protein: CASRLIYNSPLHF.

V and J are TRBV15 and TRBJ2-7; no definite D call. This CDR3 comprises 13 residues. V lost 0 bases to trimming and J lost 2 bases, with 5 bases between them. Germline values: CDR1 LNHNV, CDR2 YYDKDF (reference sequence). The CDR3 protein is CATSRDPTYEQYF. CDR3 sequence (DNA): TGTGCCACCAGCAGAGATCCCACCTACGAGCAGTACTTC.

This rearrangement joins TRBV18 to TRBJ1-4; a weak D match, TRBD1 (6 bases). The CDR3 sequence is 17 residues long. CDR1 and CDR2 from the germline V gene are KGHSH and LQKENI. Trimming pared 6 bases from V and 2 bases from J, leaving 19 bases between. The CDR3 spells CASSKEGRGSTNEKLFF. Written as DNA, the CDR3 is TGTGCCAGCTCGAAAGAGGGCAGGGGATCTACTAATGAAAAACTGTTTTTT.

This clone has only one observation. The rearrangement links TRBV7-9 to TRBJ2-5; 9 nucleotides line up with TRBD1. The CDR3 runs 15 residues. The ends lost 5 bases at V and 2 bases at J; junction bases unmatched: 6. From germline, CDR1 is SEHNR and CDR2 FQNEAQ (reference sequence). CDR3 in DNA: TGTGCCAGCAGCAAACAGGGGGCCCTACAAGAGACCCAGTACTTC. Amino acids: CASSKQGALQETQYF.

The V and J genes are TRBV27 and TRBJ1-2, with 7 bases that match TRBD1. Germline V gives CDR1 MNHEY, CDR2 SMNVEV (reference sequence). J lost 4 bases, V lost 5 bases, and 7 bases had no gene match. The CDR3 is 14 amino acids. The CDR3: CASSLQYRGYGYTF. The CDR3, as DNA: TGTGCCAGCAGTCTTCAATACAGGGGCTATGGCTACACCTTC.

This clone was found once. The chain joins TRBV7-9 to TRBJ1-4, with no clear D. The CDR3 is 13 amino acids. The V end lost 3 bases, the J end lost 8 bases, and 10 bases lay between the germline ends. CDR1 and CDR2 (germline): SEHNR, FQNEAQ (reference sequence). CDR3: CASSLVLGEKLFF. CDR3 DNA: TGTGCCAGCAGCTTGGTTCTGGGAGAAAAACTGTTTTTT.

The chain employs TRBV7-9 and TRBJ1-1; 7 nucleotides line up with TRBD1. This CDR3 is 15 amino acids long. Trimming at V came to 1 base and at J to 1 base, leaving 3 bases not matched to a gene. Looked up from germline, CDR1 is SEHNR and CDR2 is FQNEAQ (reference sequence). The CDR3 loop reads CASSLEGTANTEAFF. Written as DNA, the CDR3 is TGTGCCAGCAGCTTAGAAGGGACAGCGAACACTGAAGCTTTCTTT.

The rearrangement uses TRBV10-3 and TRBJ1-1; D uncertain. Trimming shortened V by 2 bases and J by 4 bases, and 11 bases separated the two germline ends. The CDR3 has 14 residues. The germline V gene has CDR1 ENHRY and CDR2 SYGVKD. CDR3 protein: CAISEPSLGTEAFF. The CDR3 bases are TGTGCCATCAGTGAGCCAAGCCTGGGCACTGAAGCTTTCTTT.

The chain joins TRBV5-4 to TRBJ2-5; 13 bases agree with TRBD2. The V and J ends lost 0 bases and 5 bases, in that order; junction bases with no gene match: 4. Germline-derived CDR1 and CDR2 are SGHNT and YYREEE (reference sequence). This CDR3 has 16 residues. The CDR3 bases are TGTGCCAGCAGCTTGGGTGGACTAGCGGGAGAGGAGACCCAGTACTTC. It translates to CASSLGGLAGEETQYF.

The chain is built from TRBV30 and TRBJ1-1, with TRBD1 matching 9 bases. Germline-derived CDR1 and CDR2 are GTSNPN and SVGIG (reference sequence). CDR3 length: 14 residues. V lost 3 bases and J lost 10; bases outside the gene matches: 12. The CDR3 sequence is CAWSGTGIVGRAFF. Written as DNA, the CDR3 is TGTGCCTGGAGCGGGACAGGGATAGTAGGTAGAGCTTTCTTT.

The genes are TRBV2 and TRBJ2-4, with 7 bases matching TRBD1. The length of the CDR3 is 16 residues. The V and J ends lost 6 bases and 1 base, in that order; junction bases with no gene match: 9. Germline V gene data show CDR1 as SNHLY and CDR2 as FYNNEI. The DNA of the CDR3 is TGTGCCAGCAGAACCACCACAGGGGTGGCCAAAAACATTCAGTACTTC. It codes for CASRTTTGVAKNIQYF.

J is TRBJ2-5 and V is TRBV5-1; perhaps D is TRBD1 or TRBD2 (5 bases each). Germline V gene sequence: CDR1 SGHRS, CDR2 YFSETQ. The germline V and J ends were trimmed by 3 bases and 1 base, with 13 bases remaining between them. The CDR3 runs 15 residues. DNA for the CDR3: TGCGCCAGCAGCTCAACCGGGACCACCCAAGAGACCCAGTACTTC. This encodes CASSSTGTTQETQYF.

This clone was detected once. The genes are TRBV29-1 and TRBJ2-2; D remains unclear. Trimming removed 7 bases from V and 6 bases from J, with 12 bases in between. There are 12 residues in the CDR3. Germline V gene sequence: CDR1 SQVTM, CDR2 ANQGSEA. CDR3 bases: TGCAGCGCCAGACTTTCTGCCGGGGAGCTGTTTTTT. Its translation is CSARLSAGELFF.

Regarding this clone: A read error may account for a junction end that differs from germline. The V gene is TRBV6-4, the J gene TRBJ2-7; D is ambiguous. From germline, CDR1 is MRHNA and CDR2 SNTAGT. The CDR3 has 9 residues. CDR3 in DNA: TGTGCCAGCAGTGACAGGTTAGACTTC. This translates into CASSDRLDF.

The chain employs TRBV7-9 and TRBJ2-7; no clear D. V dropped 8 bases and J dropped 1 base, with 15 bases sitting between them. The CDR3 has 14 residues. Germline V gene data show CDR1 as SEHNR and CDR2 as FQNEAQ (reference sequence). CDR3 loop: CASQRVDASYEQYF. CDR3 DNA: TGTGCCAGCCAACGTGTAGACGCTTCCTACGAGCAGTACTTC.

The CDR3 DNA reads as TGTGCCAGCAGCTCAACCCCCCGGAGCAACTATGGCTACACCTTC. Its translation: CASSSTPRSNYGYTF. This chain links TRBV5-4 with TRBJ1-2; D is unresolved. V was shortened by 3 bases and J by 2 bases, with 14 bases between the two germline ends. In germline, CDR1 is SGHNT, CDR2 YYREEE (reference sequence). The CDR3 has 15 amino acids.

V and J are TRBV7-9 and TRBJ1-4, with D tentatively TRBD1 (5 bases). This CDR3 region has 15 residues. CDR1 SEHNR and CDR2 FQNEAQ come from the germline V gene (reference sequence). Trimming took 2 bases from V and 2 from J, leaving 9 bases between them. The CDR3 DNA sequence: TGTGCCAGCAGCTTACTAGGGGTGACTAATGAAAAACTGTTTTTT. Its translation: CASSLLGVTNEKLFF.

The rearrangement uses TRBV5-6 and TRBJ2-2; no reliable D call. V was shortened by 4 bases and J by 6 bases, with 19 bases between the two germline ends. The V gene's germline CDR1 is SGHDT and CDR2 YYEEEE. The CDR3 extends over 16 amino acids. The CDR3, as DNA: TGTGCCAGCAGCCCTCGTTATATTCGGCGATCCGGGGAGCTGTTTTTT. This encodes CASSPRYIRRSGELFF.

V is TRBV29-1 and J is TRBJ2-3, with D perhaps assigned TRBD1 or TRBD2 (5 bases each). The CDR3 has 13 residues. Germline V gives CDR1 SQVTM, CDR2 ANQGSEA. Trimming took 1 base from V and 5 from J, leaving 10 bases between them. Written as DNA, the CDR3 is TGCAGCGTTGAAGTGAGGGGCCTAGATACGCAGTATTTT. Its translation is CSVEVRGLDTQYF.

The rearrangement links TRBV7-9 to TRBJ2-3; D remains ambiguous. V was trimmed by 8 bases and J by 3 bases, leaving 18 bases between them. CDR3 length equals 15 residues. Germline-derived CDR1 and CDR2 are SEHNR and FQNEAQ (reference sequence). DNA of the CDR3: TGTGCCAGCGGCACCCACAGAGAACGAACAGATACGCAGTATTTT. It specifies CASGTHRERTDTQYF.

The chain has TRBV5-6 and TRBJ1-2; D is possibly TRBD1 (6 bases). There are 14 residues in the CDR3. Trimming shortened V by 1 base and J by 5 bases, and 12 bases separated the two germline ends. Germline V CDR1 and CDR2: SGHDT, YYEEEE. The CDR3 loop reads CASSLYGRGYGYTF. The CDR3 nucleotides read TGTGCCAGCAGCTTGTATGGCAGGGGATATGGCTACACCTTC.

CDR3 sequence (DNA): TGTGCCAGCAGCAAATCGGGCGGGAGCGCCAGGGGGGAGCAGTACTTC. Protein: CASSKSGGSARGEQYF. This sequence joins TRBV7-8 and TRBJ2-7; the D gene could be TRBD1 or TRBD2 (7 bases each). Trimming took 5 bases from V and 7 from J, leaving 24 bases between them. The CDR3 extends over 16 amino acids. Germline V gene data show CDR1 as SGHVS and CDR2 as FQNEAQ.

The table lists this clone with a few counts. The V gene is TRBV5-1, the J gene TRBJ1-1; TRBD1 might be the D (6 bases). Deletions cut 5 bases from V and 6 bases from J, with 14 bases between. The CDR3 is made up of 13 amino acids. Per germline, CDR1 SGHRS and CDR2 YFSETQ. CDR3 sequence (DNA): TGCGCCAGCAGGACGGGACACCAATCTGAAGCTTTCTTT. Residues: CASRTGHQSEAFF.

The chain uses TRBV7-9 and TRBJ1-2, with TRBD1 matching 9 bases. The CDR3 length is 15 residues. Germline lookup yields CDR1 SEHNR and CDR2 FQNEAQ (reference sequence). V lost 5 bases to trimming and J lost 5 bases; unmatched junction nucleotides: 9. This CDR3 is CASSAGQGVQYGYTF. The CDR3 DNA reads TGTGCCAGCAGCGCGGGACAGGGTGTCCAGTATGGCTACACCTTC.

Written as DNA, the CDR3 is TGTGCCAGCAGCTTTGCTGGATTTTACGAGCAGTACTTC. Translating it yields CASSFAGFYEQYF. The gene calls are TRBV7-9 and TRBJ2-7; no clear D gene. Trimming took off 3 bases at V and 4 bases at J, with 10 bases between the two ends. This CDR3 spans 13 amino acids. Germline V gene sequence: CDR1 SEHNR, CDR2 FQNEAQ (reference sequence).

This sequence joins TRBV7-9 and TRBJ2-1, with D possibly being TRBD1 (6 bases). V lost 3 bases and J 9 bases, leaving 12 bases between the germline ends. The CDR3 runs to 13 residues. CDR1 and CDR2 from the germline V gene are SEHNR and FQNEAQ (reference sequence). This CDR3 reads CASSFTGLTEQFF. Written as DNA, the CDR3 is TGTGCCAGCAGCTTTACAGGGCTCACTGAGCAGTTCTTC.

The genes are TRBV30 and TRBJ1-2; weak D call: TRBD1 (6 bases). Germline CDR1 is GTSNPN and CDR2 is SVGIG (reference sequence). This CDR3 has 12 amino acids. Trimming pared 2 bases from V and 4 bases from J, leaving 8 bases between. Written as DNA, the CDR3 is TGTGCCTGGAGTCGGGGGCCCTATGGCTACACCTTC. Its protein is CAWSRGPYGYTF.